This T cell receptor (beta chain) was retrieved from a study of Graves' ophthalmopathy and Graves' hyperthyroidism. Study details: Samples of peripheral blood were obtained at initial diagnosis, prior to treatment of any kind.

CDR1 MNHEY and CDR2 SVGAGI come from the germline V gene. The CDR3 is made up of 14 amino acids. V dropped 8 bases and J dropped 8 bases, with 18 bases sitting between them. As the template, RNA transcripts were used to amplify TCR beta CDR3 regions. RT-PCR with HTBI primers came first, then second-round multiplex PCR. TCRdb re-analysed the multiplex PCR reads in MiXCR, keeping a single row per CDR3 protein. In the table there are about 200,000 distinct CDR3 sequences, approximately 29% of which are singletons. This clonotype was observed many times. The sequencing sample was made of peripheral blood. The TCR originated in a man aged 50 or older with Graves' ophthalmopathy. This chain links TRBV6-5 with TRBJ2-2; the D gene is possibly TRBD1 (6 bases). The CDR3 sequence: CASHTIQGSGELFF. Here the CDR3 DNA reads TGTGCCAGCCACACGATACAGGGATCAGGGGAGCTGTTTTTT.